A selection of T cell receptor beta chains follows, all from one sample in a study of blood T cell repertoires in COVID-19. Produced via immunoSEQ multiplex PCR; TCRdb's table is partial and in-frame only. The sample consists of approximately 140,000 clones, less than 85% of them appearing once. Sequenced sample: peripheral blood. The receptor source for this set is a woman older than 75 with acute or convalescent COVID-19. CDR3s include the opening cysteine and the closing phenylalanine or tryptophan. The D gene is left open where the match is weak. Part of the rows lack a size; the others show once, few, many or a class for expanded clones.

TRBD1 | TRBJ1-2 | TRBV5-5 | . | CASSLLPGQGGNYGYTF | TGTGCCAGCAGTTTGTTACCGGGACAGGGTGGAAACTATGGCTACACCTTC
TRBD1 | TRBJ1-2 | TRBV5-4 | . | CASSWGGQALGYTF | TGTGCCAGCAGCTGGGGGGGACAGGCTTTGGGCTACACCTTC
TRBD2 | TRBJ2-3 | TRBV6-2/TRBV6-3 | . | CASSYLPLAGGPARDTQYF | TGTGCCAGCAGTTACTTGCCCCTAGCGGGGGGACCCGCAAGGGATACGCAGTATTTT
. | TRBJ1-2 | TRBV5-4 | . | CASSPTRDKHNYGYTF | TGTGCCAGCAGCCCGACCCGGGACAAACATAACTATGGCTACACCTTC
. | TRBJ2-2 | TRBV6-7 | . | CASTQRGAGELFF | TGTGCCAGCACTCAACGGGGGGCTGGGGAGCTGTTTTTT
TRBD2 | TRBJ2-1 | TRBV10-3 | few | CAISSTSGLSNEQFF | TGTGCCATCAGCTCGACTAGCGGGCTTAGTAATGAGCAGTTCTTC
TRBD1 | TRBJ1-2 | TRBV7-2 | . | CASSLRGQDGYTF | TGTGCCAGCAGCTTAAGGGGGCAGGATGGCTACACCTTC
. | TRBJ1-6 | TRBV15 | . | CATSRTSAGASPLHF | TGTGCCACCAGCAGAACGTCTGCAGGGGCCTCACCCCTCCACTTT
. | TRBJ2-7 | TRBV29-1 | . | CSVLSISYEQYF | TGCAGCGTTTTAAGCATCTCATACGAGCAGTACTTC
TRBD1 | TRBJ2-1 | TRBV7-2 | . | CASSLGQGAYNEQFF | TGTGCCAGCAGCTTAGGCCAGGGGGCCTACAATGAGCAGTTCTTC
TRBD1 | TRBJ2-1 | TRBV19 | . | CASSAGPGTGLYEQFF | TGTGCCAGTAGTGCAGGACCCGGGACAGGGCTGTATGAGCAGTTCTTC
. | TRBJ1-2 | TRBV9 | . | CASSKTGADYGYTF | TGTGCCAGCAGCAAGACAGGTGCTGACTATGGCTACACCTTC
. | TRBJ1-3 | TRBV7-8 | . | CASSLGGPPATGNTIYF | TGTGCCAGCAGCTTAGGGGGGCCCCCTGCCACTGGAAACACCATATATTTT
TRBD1 | TRBJ2-7 | TRBV6-5 | . | CASSPGTASLYEQYF | TGTGCCAGCAGCCCCGGGACAGCTAGTCTTTACGAGCAGTACTTC
TRBD1 | TRBJ2-5 | TRBV27 | . | CASSLFSGDRSKQETQYF | TGTGCCAGCAGTTTGTTTTCGGGGGACAGGAGTAAACAAGAGACCCAGTACTTC
. | TRBJ1-1 | TRBV6-6 | once | CASSPDMGASTEAFF | TGTGCCAGCAGTCCGGACATGGGGGCGAGCACTGAAGCTTTCTTT
TRBD1 | TRBJ2-7 | TRBV5-4 | . | CASMPPGQAGEQYF | TGTGCCAGCATGCCCCCGGGACAGGCGGGAGAGCAGTACTTC
. | TRBJ2-6 | TRBV29-1 | . | CSVHESGANVLTF | TGCAGCGTCCACGAGTCTGGGGCCAACGTCCTGACTTTC
. | TRBJ2-5 | TRBV30 | . | CAWSVGVALGDWETQYF | TGTGCCTGGAGTGTTGGGGTAGCGTTGGGCGATTGGGAGACCCAGTACTTC
. | TRBJ2-5 | TRBV5-6 | . | CASSLEQGRKTQYF | TGTGCCAGCAGCTTGGAACAGGGACGAAAGACCCAGTACTTC
. | TRBJ1-2 | TRBV5-1 | once | CASTWFPGEFGYTF | TGCGCCAGCACCTGGTTCCCAGGGGAATTTGGCTACACCTTC
TRBD1 | TRBJ1-1 | TRBV18 | . | CASSTGGVDTEAFF | TGTGCCAGCTCGACAGGGGGCGTGGACACTGAAGCTTTCTTT
. | TRBJ2-1 | TRBV7-2 | . | CASSSGASNEQFF | TGTGCCAGCAGCTCGGGAGCGTCGAATGAGCAGTTCTTC